This TCR beta chain was captured in a study of long-term antiretroviral therapy in people with HIV. The length of the CDR3 is 15 residues. Germline CDR1 is LNHDA and CDR2 is SQIVND (reference sequence). The ends were cut back, 6 bases at V and 9 bases at J, with 21 bases in the middle. Points from the study as a whole: The study lacked data on ART adherence, viral resistance or therapy changes. ART-treated samples gained diversity yet remained below transplant donor controls.

Sequencing relied on immunoSEQ assay v3.0, run at survey level. Sequencing targeted roughly 35,000-55,000 T-cell genomes per sample. Here immunoSEQ multiplex PCR was the method, and the copy in TCRdb shows in-frame clones only, minus some. The table shows about 25,000 clones, with about 86% occurring only once. For this clone: Its antigen remains unidentified.

Before they underwent DNA extraction, samples held roughly 0.95-11 million cryopreserved PBMC. The sequenced sample was unsorted PBMCs, obtained 1.2 years after starting antiretroviral therapy. The chain combines TRBV19 with TRBJ1-5; D unclear. The TCR comes from a middle-aged man with HIV. In DNA, the CDR3 is TGTGCCAGTAGCTTAGGGAACCCGAGCGGGGTGCCCCAGCATTTT. Encoded protein: CASSLGNPSGVPQHF.